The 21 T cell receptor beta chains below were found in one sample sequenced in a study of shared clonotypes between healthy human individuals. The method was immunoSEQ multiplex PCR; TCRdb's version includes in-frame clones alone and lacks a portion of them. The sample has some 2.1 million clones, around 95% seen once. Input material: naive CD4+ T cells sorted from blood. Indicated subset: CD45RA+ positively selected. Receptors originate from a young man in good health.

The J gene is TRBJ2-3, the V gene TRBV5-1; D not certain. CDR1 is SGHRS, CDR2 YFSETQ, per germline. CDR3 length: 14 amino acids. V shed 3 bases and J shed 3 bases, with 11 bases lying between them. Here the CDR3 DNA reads TGCGCCAGCAGCTCCAAGCTGGGTACAGATACGCAGTATTTT. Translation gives CASSSKLGTDTQYF.

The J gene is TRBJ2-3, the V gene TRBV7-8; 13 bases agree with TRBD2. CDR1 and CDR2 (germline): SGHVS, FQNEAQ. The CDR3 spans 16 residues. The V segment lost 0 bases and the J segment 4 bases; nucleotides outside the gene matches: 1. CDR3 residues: CASSLAGLAGADTQYF. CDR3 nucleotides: TGTGCCAGCAGCTTAGCCGGACTAGCGGGAGCAGATACGCAGTATTTT.

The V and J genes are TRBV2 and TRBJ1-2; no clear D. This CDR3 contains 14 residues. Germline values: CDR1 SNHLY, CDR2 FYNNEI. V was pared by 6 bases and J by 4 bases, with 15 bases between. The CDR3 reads CASSGESEGYGYTF. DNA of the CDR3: TGTGCCAGCAGCGGGGAGTCGGAGGGCTATGGCTACACCTTC. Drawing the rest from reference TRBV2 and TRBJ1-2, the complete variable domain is EPEVTQTPSHQVTQMGQEVILRCVPISNHLYFYWYRQILGQKVEFLVSFYNNEISEKSEIFDDQFSVERPDGSNFTLKIRSTKLEDSAMYFCASSGESEGYGYTFGSGTRLTVV.

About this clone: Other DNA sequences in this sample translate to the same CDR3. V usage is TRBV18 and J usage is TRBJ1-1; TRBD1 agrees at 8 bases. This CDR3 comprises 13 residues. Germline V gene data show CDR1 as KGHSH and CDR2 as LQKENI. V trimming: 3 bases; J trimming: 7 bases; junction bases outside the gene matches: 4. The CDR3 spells CASSPLDRGEAFF. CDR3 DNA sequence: TGTGCCAGCTCACCCCTAGACAGGGGTGAAGCTTTCTTT.

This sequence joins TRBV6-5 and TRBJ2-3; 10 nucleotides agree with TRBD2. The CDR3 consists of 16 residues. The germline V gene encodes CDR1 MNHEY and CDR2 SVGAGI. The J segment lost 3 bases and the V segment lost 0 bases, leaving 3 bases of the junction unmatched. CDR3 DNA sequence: TGTGCCAGCAGTTACTCGTCACTAGCGGGGACAGATACGCAGTATTTT. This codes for CASSYSSLAGTDTQYF.

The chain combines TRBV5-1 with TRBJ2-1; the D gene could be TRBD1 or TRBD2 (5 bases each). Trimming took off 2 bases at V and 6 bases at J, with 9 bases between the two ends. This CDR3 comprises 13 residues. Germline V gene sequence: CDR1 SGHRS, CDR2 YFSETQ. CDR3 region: CASSFGGSNEQFF. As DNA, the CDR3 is TGCGCCAGCAGCTTTGGGGGAAGCAATGAGCAGTTCTTC. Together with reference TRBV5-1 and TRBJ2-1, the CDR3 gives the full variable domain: KAGVTQTPRYLIKTRGQQVTLSCSPISGHRSVSWYQQTPGQGLQFLFEYFSETQRNKGNFPGRFSGRQFSNSRSEMNVSTLELGDSALYLCASSFGGSNEQFFGPGTRLTVL.

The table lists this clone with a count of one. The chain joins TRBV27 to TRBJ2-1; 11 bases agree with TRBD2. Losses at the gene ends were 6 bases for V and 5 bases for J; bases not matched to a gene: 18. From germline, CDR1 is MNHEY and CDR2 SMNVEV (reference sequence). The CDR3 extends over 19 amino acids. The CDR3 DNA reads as TGTGCCAGCAGGATCGACAGGAGCTTAGCGGGAGGGCGGAACAATGAGCAGTTCTTC. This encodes CASRIDRSLAGGRNNEQFF.

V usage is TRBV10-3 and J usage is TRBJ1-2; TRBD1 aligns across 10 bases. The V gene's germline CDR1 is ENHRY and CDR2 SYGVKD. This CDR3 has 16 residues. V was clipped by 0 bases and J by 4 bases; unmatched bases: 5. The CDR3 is CAISESQGQGLYGYTF. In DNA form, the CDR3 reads TGTGCCATCAGTGAGTCCCAGGGACAGGGGCTCTATGGCTACACCTTC.

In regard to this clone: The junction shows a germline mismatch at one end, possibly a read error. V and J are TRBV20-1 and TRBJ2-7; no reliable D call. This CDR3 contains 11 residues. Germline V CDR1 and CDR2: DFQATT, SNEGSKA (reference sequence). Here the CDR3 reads CSAAESVVEAF. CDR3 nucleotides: TGCAGTGCCGCCGAGTCGGTGGTCGAAGCCTTC.

In nucleotides, the CDR3 is TGTGCCAGCAGCCGAGGGAGGGGACAAGAGACCCAGTACTTC. Translation gives CASSRGRGQETQYF. J is TRBJ2-5 and V is TRBV7-2; 7 bases fit TRBD2. With V trimmed by 5 bases and J by 2 bases, 5 bases remained unmatched. The CDR3 length is 14 residues. Germline assignment: CDR1 SGHTA and CDR2 FQGNSA. The whole variable domain, filled in from reference TRBV7-2 and TRBJ2-5, reads GAGVSQSPSNKVTEKGKDVELRCDPISGHTALYWYRQSLGQGLEFLIYFQGNSAPDKSGLPSDRFSAERTGGSVSTLTIQRTQQEDSAVYLCASSRGRGQETQYFGPGTRLLVL.

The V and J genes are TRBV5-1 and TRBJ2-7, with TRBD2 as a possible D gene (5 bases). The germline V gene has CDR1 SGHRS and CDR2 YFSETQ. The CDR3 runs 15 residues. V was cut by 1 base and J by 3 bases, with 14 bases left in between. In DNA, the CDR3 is TGCGCCAGCAGCTTGACGGGGAGCGGAGACTACGAGCAGTACTTC. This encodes CASSLTGSGDYEQYF.

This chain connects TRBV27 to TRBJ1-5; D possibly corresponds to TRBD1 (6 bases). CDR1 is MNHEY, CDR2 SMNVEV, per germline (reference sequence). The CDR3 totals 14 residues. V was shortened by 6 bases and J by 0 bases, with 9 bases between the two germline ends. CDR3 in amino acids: CASSADSSNQPQHF. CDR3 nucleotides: TGTGCCAGCAGCGCGGACAGTAGCAATCAGCCCCAGCATTTT.

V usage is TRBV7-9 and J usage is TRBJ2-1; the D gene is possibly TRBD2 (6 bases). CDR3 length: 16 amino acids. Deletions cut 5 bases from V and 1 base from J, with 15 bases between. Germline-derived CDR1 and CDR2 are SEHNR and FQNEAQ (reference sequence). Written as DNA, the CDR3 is TGTGCCAGCAGCCAAATCGGCGGGGTATCCTACAATGAGCAGTTCTTC. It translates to CASSQIGGVSYNEQFF.

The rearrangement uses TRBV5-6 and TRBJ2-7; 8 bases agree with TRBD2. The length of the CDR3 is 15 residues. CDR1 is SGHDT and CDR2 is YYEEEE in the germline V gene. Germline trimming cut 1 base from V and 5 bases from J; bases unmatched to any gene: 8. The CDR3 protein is CASSLNGRAQNEQYF. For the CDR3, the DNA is TGTGCCAGCAGCTTGAACGGGAGGGCCCAAAACGAGCAGTACTTC.

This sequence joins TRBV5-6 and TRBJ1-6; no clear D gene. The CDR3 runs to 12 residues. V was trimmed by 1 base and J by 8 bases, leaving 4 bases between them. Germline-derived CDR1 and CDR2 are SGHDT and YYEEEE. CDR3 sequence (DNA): TGTGCCAGCAGCTTGTCGGATTCACCCCTCCACTTT. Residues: CASSLSDSPLHF. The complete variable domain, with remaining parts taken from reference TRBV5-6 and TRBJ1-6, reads DAGVTQSPTHLIKTRGQQVTLRCSPKSGHDTVSWYQQALGQGPQFIFQYYEEEERQRGNFPDRFSGHQFPNYSSELNVNALLLGDSALYLCASSLSDSPLHFGNGTRLTVT.

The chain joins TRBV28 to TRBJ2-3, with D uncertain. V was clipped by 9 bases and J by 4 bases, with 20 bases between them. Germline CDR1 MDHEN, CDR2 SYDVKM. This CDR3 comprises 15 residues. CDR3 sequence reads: CARTAGRLVADTQYF. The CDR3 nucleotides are TGTGCCAGGACGGCCGGCCGGTTAGTGGCAGATACGCAGTATTTT.

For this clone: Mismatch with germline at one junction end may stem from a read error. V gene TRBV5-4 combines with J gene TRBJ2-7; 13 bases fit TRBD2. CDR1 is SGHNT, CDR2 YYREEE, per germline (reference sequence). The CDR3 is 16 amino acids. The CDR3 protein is CASSLGLAGRAYEQYF. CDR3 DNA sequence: TGTGCCAGCAGTTTGGGACTAGCGGGACGCGCCTACGAGCAGTACTTC.

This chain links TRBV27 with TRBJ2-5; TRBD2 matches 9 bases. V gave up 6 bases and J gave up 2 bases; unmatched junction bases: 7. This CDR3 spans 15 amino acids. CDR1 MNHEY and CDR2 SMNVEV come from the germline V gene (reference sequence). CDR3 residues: CASSATSGKQETQYF. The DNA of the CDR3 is TGTGCCAGCAGCGCGACTAGCGGAAAACAAGAGACCCAGTACTTC.

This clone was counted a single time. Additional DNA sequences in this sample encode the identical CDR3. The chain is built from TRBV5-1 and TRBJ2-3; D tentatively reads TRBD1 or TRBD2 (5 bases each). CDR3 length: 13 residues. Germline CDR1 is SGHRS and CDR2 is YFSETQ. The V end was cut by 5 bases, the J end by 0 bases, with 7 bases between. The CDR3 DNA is TGCGCCAGCAGGAGGGGTAGCACAGATACGCAGTATTTT. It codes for CASRRGSTDTQYF.

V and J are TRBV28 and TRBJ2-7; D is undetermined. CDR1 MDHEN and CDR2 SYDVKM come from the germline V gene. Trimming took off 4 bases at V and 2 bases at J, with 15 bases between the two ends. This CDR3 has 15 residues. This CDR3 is CASSSPIQRAYEQYF. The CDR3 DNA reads TGTGCCAGCAGTTCACCTATACAGAGAGCCTACGAGCAGTACTTC.

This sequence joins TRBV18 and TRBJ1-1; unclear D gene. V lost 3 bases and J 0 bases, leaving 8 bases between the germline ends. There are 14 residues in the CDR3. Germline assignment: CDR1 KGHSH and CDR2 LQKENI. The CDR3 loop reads CASSPVDVNTEAFF. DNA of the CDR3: TGTGCCAGCTCACCCGTTGACGTGAACACTGAAGCTTTCTTT.